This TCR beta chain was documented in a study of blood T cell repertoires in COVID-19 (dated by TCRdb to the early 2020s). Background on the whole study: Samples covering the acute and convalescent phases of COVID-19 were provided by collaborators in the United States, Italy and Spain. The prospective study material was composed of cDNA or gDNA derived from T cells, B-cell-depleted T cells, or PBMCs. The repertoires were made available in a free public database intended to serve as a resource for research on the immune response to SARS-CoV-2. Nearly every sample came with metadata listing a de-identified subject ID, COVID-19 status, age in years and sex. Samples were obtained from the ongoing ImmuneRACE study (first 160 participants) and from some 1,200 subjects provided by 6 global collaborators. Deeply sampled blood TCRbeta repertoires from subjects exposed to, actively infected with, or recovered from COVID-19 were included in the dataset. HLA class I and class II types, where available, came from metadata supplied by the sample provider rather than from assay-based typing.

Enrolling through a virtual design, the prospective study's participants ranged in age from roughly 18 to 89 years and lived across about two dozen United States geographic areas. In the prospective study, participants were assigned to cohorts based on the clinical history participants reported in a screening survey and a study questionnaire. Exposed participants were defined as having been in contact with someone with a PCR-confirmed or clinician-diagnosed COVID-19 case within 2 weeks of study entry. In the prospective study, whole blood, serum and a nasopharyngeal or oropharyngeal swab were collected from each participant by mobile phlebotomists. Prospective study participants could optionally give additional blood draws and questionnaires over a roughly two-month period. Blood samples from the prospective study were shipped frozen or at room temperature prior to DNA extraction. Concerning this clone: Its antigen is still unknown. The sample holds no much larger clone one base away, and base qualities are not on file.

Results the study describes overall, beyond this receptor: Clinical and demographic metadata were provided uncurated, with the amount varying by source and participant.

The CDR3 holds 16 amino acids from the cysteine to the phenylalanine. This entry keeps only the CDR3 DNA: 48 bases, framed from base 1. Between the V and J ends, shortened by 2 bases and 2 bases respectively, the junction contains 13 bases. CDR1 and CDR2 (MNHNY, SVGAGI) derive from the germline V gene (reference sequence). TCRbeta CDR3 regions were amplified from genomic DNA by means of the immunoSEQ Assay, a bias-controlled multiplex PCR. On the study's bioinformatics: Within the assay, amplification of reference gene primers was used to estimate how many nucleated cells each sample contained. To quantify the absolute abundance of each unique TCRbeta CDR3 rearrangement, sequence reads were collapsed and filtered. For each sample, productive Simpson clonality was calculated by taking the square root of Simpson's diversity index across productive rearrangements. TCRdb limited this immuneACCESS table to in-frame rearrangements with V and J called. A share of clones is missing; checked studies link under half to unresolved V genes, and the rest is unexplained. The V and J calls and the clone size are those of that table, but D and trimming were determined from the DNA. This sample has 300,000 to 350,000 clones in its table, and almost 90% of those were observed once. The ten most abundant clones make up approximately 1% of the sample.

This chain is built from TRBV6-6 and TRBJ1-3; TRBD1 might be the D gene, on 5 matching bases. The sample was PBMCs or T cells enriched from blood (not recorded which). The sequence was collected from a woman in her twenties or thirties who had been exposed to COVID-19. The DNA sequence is TGTGCCAGCAGTTACCCCGGGGGTAGAGCTGGAAACACCATATATTTT. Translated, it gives CASSYPGGRAGNTIYF.